This T cell receptor beta chain stems from a study of cytomegalovirus exposure and HLA in healthy donors. General study points: Later analysis reportedly placed an Asian-associated ancestry cluster below the approximately 730-donor mean in N-insertions.

Per the germline V gene, CDR1 is SGHTA and CDR2 is FQGNSA. V lost 0 bases to trimming and J lost 14 bases; unmatched junction nucleotides: 6. This CDR3 spans 12 amino acids. As to this clone: The antigen remains unidentified.

PCR employed 60 Vbeta and 13 Jbeta primers. Assay used: immunoSEQ multiplex PCR; TCRdb lists only in-frame clones, some missing. The sample lists about 65,000 clones, 70% to 80% occurring once. The J gene is TRBJ1-2, the V gene TRBV7-2; 7 positions match TRBD1. Sequenced sample: PBMCs. The sequence came from a girl between 10 and 17 years old in good health and CMV-seropositive. The CDR3 nucleotides are TGTGCCAGCAGCTTAGCGACAGGGATCAGTACCTTC. Its protein product is CASSLATGISTF. The full variable domain, in which reference TRBV7-2 and TRBJ1-2 provide the parts outside the CDR3, is GAGVSQSPSNKVTEKGKDVELRCDPISGHTALYWYRQSLGQGLEFLIYFQGNSAPDKSGLPSDRFSAERTGGSVSTLTIQRTQQEDSAVYLCASSLATGISTFGSGTRLTVV.